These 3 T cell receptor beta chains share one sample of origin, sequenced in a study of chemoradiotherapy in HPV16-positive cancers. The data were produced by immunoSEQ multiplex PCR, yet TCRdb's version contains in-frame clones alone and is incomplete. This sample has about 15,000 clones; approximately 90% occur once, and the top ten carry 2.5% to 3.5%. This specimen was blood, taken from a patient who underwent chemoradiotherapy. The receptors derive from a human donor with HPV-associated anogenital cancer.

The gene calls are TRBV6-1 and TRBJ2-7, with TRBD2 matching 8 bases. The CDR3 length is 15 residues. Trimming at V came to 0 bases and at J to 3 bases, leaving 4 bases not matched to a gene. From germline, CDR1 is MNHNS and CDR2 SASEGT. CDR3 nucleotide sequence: TGTGCCAGCAGTGAAGCGAGCGGGGGAGGCTACGAGCAGTACTTC. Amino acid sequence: CASSEASGGGYEQYF.

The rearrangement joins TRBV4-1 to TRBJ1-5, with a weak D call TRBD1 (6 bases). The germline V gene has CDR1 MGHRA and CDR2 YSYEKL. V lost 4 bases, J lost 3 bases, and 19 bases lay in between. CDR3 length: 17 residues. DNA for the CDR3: TGCGCCAGCAGCCGGTTGTCATTGACAGGAGACAATCAGCCCCAGCATTTT. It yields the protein CASSRLSLTGDNQPQHF.

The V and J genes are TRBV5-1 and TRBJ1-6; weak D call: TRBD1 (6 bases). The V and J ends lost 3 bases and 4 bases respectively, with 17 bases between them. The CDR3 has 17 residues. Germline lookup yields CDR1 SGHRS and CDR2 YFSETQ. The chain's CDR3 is CASSSRALGGYNSPLHF. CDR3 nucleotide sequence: TGCGCCAGCAGCTCCCGGGCCTTAGGGGGGTATAATTCACCCCTCCACTTT. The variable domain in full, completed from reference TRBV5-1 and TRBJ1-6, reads KAGVTQTPRYLIKTRGQQVTLSCSPISGHRSVSWYQQTPGQGLQFLFEYFSETQRNKGNFPGRFSGRQFSNSRSEMNVSTLELGDSALYLCASSSRALGGYNSPLHFGNGTRLTVT.